This T cell receptor (beta chain) was observed in a study of cytomegalovirus exposure and HLA in healthy donors. Study-wide background: A data release that came early held 75 million to 85 million unique TCRs from HLA-typed donors.

Study-wide results and caveats: In vitro confirmation showed a few CMV-associated chains to be CMV antigen specific. The study designated about 160 TCR beta chains cytomegalovirus-associated. Later analysis identified a missense DCLRE1C variant that was linked to TCR beta V- and J-gene trimming.

Primers included in the PCR were 60 Vbeta and 13 Jbeta primers. The assay was immunoSEQ multiplex PCR, and TCRdb's table has in-frame clones only and misses some. The sample table sets out 45,000 to 60,000 clones. Concerning this clone: Its antigen is unidentified.

This clonotype was obtained from a woman in her forties in good health and CMV-seronegative. Input material: PBMCs.

This chain's CDR3 is CASSYTGLGAETQYF. In DNA form, the CDR3 reads TGTGCCAGCAGTTACACCGGACTAGGGGCGGAGACCCAGTACTTC. The chain has TRBV6-5 and TRBJ2-5; 7 bases line up with TRBD2. Germline loops: CDR1 MNHEY, CDR2 SVGAGI. The ends lost 2 bases at V and 5 bases at J; junction bases unmatched: 8. CDR3 size: 15 residues.